One and the same sample provided the 25 T cell receptor beta chains below, sequenced in a study of T cells after yellow fever vaccination. TCRdb reprocessed the 5' RACE reads with MiXCR, giving one entry per CDR3 protein. The sample carries 450,000 to 550,000 distinct CDR3 sequences, 15% to 20% recorded once. The sample in question was PBMCs, obtained 15 days after the yellow fever booster vaccination. The receptors come from a man between 25 and 39 years old who received the YFV17D yellow fever vaccine.

This clonotype was recorded a few times. The V and J genes are TRBV4-3 and TRBJ2-3; a possible D gene is TRBD2 (5 bases). CDR3 length: 14 residues. CDR1 is LGHNA, CDR2 YSLEER, per germline. The germline V and J ends were trimmed by 2 bases and 3 bases, with 9 bases remaining between them. CDR3: CASSQRAVTDTQYF. The CDR3, as DNA: TGCGCCAGCAGCCAACGAGCGGTTACAGATACGCAGTATTTT.

This clonotype was observed a handful of times. This chain uses TRBV12-3 or TRBV12-4 with TRBJ2-1, with TRBD2 identical over 13 bases. J gave up 6 bases and V 0 bases, and 5 bases lay outside the gene matches. This CDR3 is 17 amino acids long. In nucleotides, the CDR3 is TGTGCCAGCAGTTTAGCCTCTGGACTAGCGGGAGTCAATGAGCAGTTCTTC. The encoded protein is CASSLASGLAGVNEQFF.

The chain employs TRBV19 and TRBJ2-3, with 9 positions matching TRBD2. CDR1 is LNHDA and CDR2 is SQIVND in the germline V gene (reference sequence). J was trimmed by 5 bases and V by 3 bases; bases with no gene match: 18. This CDR3 contains 19 residues. CDR3 coding DNA: TGTGCCAGTAGTATTATCGGCCGTTCTGGCGGGAGGGACAGAGATACGCAGTATTTT. This translates into CASSIIGRSGGRDRDTQYF.

This clonotype came up a few times. This sequence joins TRBV2 and TRBJ2-1, with 15 bases aligning to TRBD2. J was trimmed by 9 bases and V by 6 bases; bases with no gene match: 12. The CDR3 runs 17 residues. Germline CDR1 SNHLY, CDR2 FYNNEI. This CDR3 is CASRAPGLAGGWVEQFF. As DNA, the CDR3 is TGTGCCAGCAGGGCTCCGGGACTAGCGGGAGGTTGGGTTGAGCAGTTCTTC.

This clonotype has only a few counts. The chain joins TRBV2 to TRBJ2-7; TRBD1 matches at 8 bases. This CDR3 region has 13 residues. The V segment lost 8 bases and the J segment 5 bases; nucleotides outside the gene matches: 8. CDR1 and CDR2 from the germline V gene are SNHLY and FYNNEI. CDR3 in amino acids: CASSGTGSHEQYF. The CDR3 DNA follows: TGTGCCAGCTCCGGGACAGGTTCCCACGAGCAGTACTTC.

The chain has TRBV24-1 and TRBJ2-1; 9 bases align to TRBD1. Per germline, CDR1 KGHDR and CDR2 SFDVKD. After removal of 4 bases from V and 6 bases from J, the junction contained 9 bases not matched to a gene. The CDR3 runs 16 residues. The chain's CDR3 is CATSDSHRGHINEQFF. Here the CDR3 DNA reads TGTGCCACCAGTGACTCCCACAGGGGGCATATCAATGAGCAGTTCTTC.

The V call is TRBV15, the J call TRBJ2-4, with TRBD2 as a possible D gene (5 bases). Germline CDR1 LNHNV, CDR2 YYDKDF (reference sequence). The CDR3 length is 16 residues. The V end lost 0 bases, the J end lost 2 bases, and 11 bases lay between the germline ends. Written as DNA, the CDR3 is TGTGCCACCAGCAGAGATAGTCCGGGATCCAAAAACATTCAGTACTTC. It encodes CATSRDSPGSKNIQYF.

This clonotype was seen a few times. The gene calls are TRBV9 and TRBJ1-5; D ambiguous. Trimming left V 3 bases short and J 5 bases short, with 12 bases between. The CDR3 totals 14 residues. CDR1 is SGDLS, CDR2 YYNGEE, per germline. CDR3 protein: CASSGGGSYQPQHF. CDR3 in DNA: TGTGCCAGCAGCGGGGGAGGCTCTTATCAGCCCCAGCATTTT.

This clonotype was detected a few times. CDR3 loop: CASSVNPEDSPLHF. The CDR3 nucleotides are TGTGCCAGCAGCGTAAATCCGGAAGACTCACCCCTCCACTTT. V usage is TRBV9 and J usage is TRBJ1-6; D is unresolved. Deletions cut 1 base from V and 10 bases from J, with 12 bases between. CDR3 length: 14 amino acids. Germline CDR1 SGDLS, CDR2 YYNGEE. Using reference TRBV9 and TRBJ1-6 for the parts outside the CDR3, the full variable domain is DSGVTQTPKHLITATGQRVTLRCSPRSGDLSVYWYQQSLDQGLQFLIQYYNGEERAKGNILERFSAQQFPDLHSELNLSSLELGDSALYFCASSVNPEDSPLHFGNGTRLTVT.

This clonotype occurred a few times. The chain carries TRBV3-1 and TRBJ2-1; TRBD1 might be the D (5 bases). Germline-derived CDR1 and CDR2 are LGHDT and YNNKEL (reference sequence). The CDR3 has 16 residues. Between the trimmed V and J ends, which lost 1 base and 4 bases, there was a span of 14 bases. CDR3 bases: TGTGCCAGCAGCCAAGGAGCTGTGACAGCGTACAATGAGCAGTTCTTC. It encodes CASSQGAVTAYNEQFF.

This clonotype came up a few times. The chain recombines TRBV4-3 with TRBJ2-7; 9 nucleotides agree with TRBD1. The V segment lost 3 bases and the J segment 3 bases; nucleotides outside the gene matches: 3. The CDR3 has 14 residues. CDR1 is LGHNA and CDR2 is YSLEER in the germline V gene. CDR3 residues: CASSHGTGIYEQYF. CDR3 DNA sequence: TGCGCCAGCAGCCACGGGACAGGGATCTACGAGCAGTACTTC.

The chain recombines TRBV20-1 with TRBJ2-1; 11 bases map to TRBD2. Germline V gene sequence: CDR1 DFQATT, CDR2 SNEGSKA (reference sequence). Trimming took 6 bases from V and 7 from J; bases not matched to a gene: 14. This CDR3 contains 16 residues. The CDR3 loop is CSANLIAGGPRNEQFF. The CDR3 DNA follows: TGCAGTGCCAACCTAATAGCGGGAGGGCCGCGTAATGAGCAGTTCTTC.

The chain couples TRBV20-1 to TRBJ2-1, with D hard to call. The CDR3 runs to 13 residues. Between the trimmed V and J ends, which lost 4 bases and 3 bases, there was a span of 10 bases. The germline V gene has CDR1 DFQATT and CDR2 SNEGSKA (reference sequence). The CDR3 nucleotides are TGCAGTGCTATGAGGACCTTCTACAATGAGCAGTTCTTC. Encoded protein: CSAMRTFYNEQFF.

V usage is TRBV7-9 and J usage is TRBJ2-1; D may be TRBD2 (6 bases). The CDR3 totals 14 residues. V was shortened by 5 bases and J by 9 bases, with 17 bases between the two germline ends. The V gene's germline CDR1 is SEHNR and CDR2 FQNEAQ (reference sequence). CDR3 DNA: TGTGCCAGCAGCCTCCGCCGGGACTCCCGTGAGCAGTTCTTC. Its protein is CASSLRRDSREQFF. Variable domain in full (rest from reference TRBV7-9 and TRBJ2-1): DTGVSQNPRHKITKRGQNVTFRCDPISEHNRLYWYRQTLGQGPEFLTYFQNEAQLEKSRLLSDRFSAERPKGSFSTLEIQRTEQGDSAMYLCASSLRRDSREQFFGPGTRLTVL.

This chain links TRBV20-1 with TRBJ2-5, with 9 bases matching TRBD1. V was pared by 5 bases and J by 6 bases, with 7 bases of the junction left unmatched. The CDR3 has 13 amino acids. Per the germline V gene, CDR1 is DFQATT and CDR2 is SNEGSKA (reference sequence). The CDR3 sequence is CSAGRTGEKTQYF. DNA of the CDR3: TGCAGTGCTGGTCGGACAGGGGAAAAGACCCAGTACTTC.

This clonotype was counted only a few times. The chain employs TRBV7-3 and TRBJ2-1, with 7 bases identical to TRBD2. The V gene's germline CDR1 is SGHTA and CDR2 FQGTGA. The CDR3 length is 16 residues. With V trimmed by 4 bases and J by 4 bases, 10 bases remained unmatched. CDR3 sequence reads: CASSSSPAGVYNEQFF. CDR3 bases: TGTGCCAGCAGCTCCTCTCCCGCGGGAGTATACAATGAGCAGTTCTTC.

The chain links TRBV7-9 to TRBJ2-2; 9 positions match TRBD1. The CDR3 is 15 amino acids. V lost 5 bases to trimming and J lost 5 bases; unmatched junction nucleotides: 6. CDR1 SEHNR and CDR2 FQNEAQ come from the germline V gene (reference sequence). The CDR3 DNA is TGTGCCAGCAGCGGGGACAGGGCTTGGACCGGGGAGCTGTTTTTT. Its protein product is CASSGDRAWTGELFF. Full variable domain (rest looked up from reference TRBV7-9 and TRBJ2-2): DTGVSQNPRHKITKRGQNVTFRCDPISEHNRLYWYRQTLGQGPEFLTYFQNEAQLEKSRLLSDRFSAERPKGSFSTLEIQRTEQGDSAMYLCASSGDRAWTGELFFGEGSRLTVL.

This clonotype was counted only a few times. The chain employs TRBV7-8 and TRBJ2-5; 7 bases align to TRBD1. V shed 2 bases and J 2 bases; nucleotides not matched to a gene: 14. Germline values: CDR1 SGHVS, CDR2 FQNEAQ. This CDR3 has 18 amino acids. The CDR3 region is CASSLYPRQRGRQETQYF. Here the CDR3 DNA reads TGTGCCAGCAGCTTATATCCCCGTCAGAGGGGGCGACAAGAGACCCAGTACTTC.

This clonotype was found a few times. This chain connects TRBV12-5 to TRBJ2-5; 7 bases map to TRBD1. This CDR3 comprises 13 residues. After removal of 7 bases from V and 3 bases from J, the junction contained 5 bases not matched to a gene. Per germline, CDR1 LGHNT and CDR2 FRNRAP. The CDR3: CASAWGTEETQYF. The DNA for the CDR3 is TGTGCTAGTGCCTGGGGGACAGAAGAGACCCAGTACTTC.

This clonotype was picked up a small number of times. The chain couples TRBV6-2 or TRBV6-3 to TRBJ2-5; 10 positions agree with TRBD2. Germline CDR1 reads MNHEY; CDR2 reads SVGEGT. V was clipped by 7 bases and J by 1 base; unmatched bases: 9. This CDR3 region has 16 residues. CDR3 protein: CASKRLAGVGQETQYF. DNA of the CDR3: TGTGCCAGCAAAAGGCTAGCGGGAGTCGGCCAAGAGACCCAGTACTTC.

In its sample, this clonotype was seen a few times. The gene calls are TRBV7-3 and TRBJ2-2; D might be TRBD2 (5 bases). V was clipped by 5 bases and J by 5 bases, with 12 bases between them. Germline-derived CDR1 and CDR2 are SGHTA and FQGTGA. The CDR3 covers 14 residues. The CDR3: CASSQASGTGELFF. The CDR3 coding sequence is TGTGCCAGCAGCCAGGCGAGCGGAACCGGGGAGCTGTTTTTT.

This sequence joins TRBV20-1 and TRBJ2-3, with TRBD2 matching 11 bases. There are 17 residues in the CDR3. CDR1 and CDR2 from the germline V gene are DFQATT and SNEGSKA (reference sequence). Unmatched junction bases numbered 7, after V lost 0 bases and J lost 2 bases. The CDR3 DNA follows: TGCAGTGCTAGAGATCTGCGACTAGCGGGACCCACAGATACGCAGTATTTT. Translation gives CSARDLRLAGPTDTQYF.

The chain carries TRBV10-3 and TRBJ2-1, with D possibly being TRBD2 (5 bases). The CDR3 loop spans 20 amino acids. Trimming removed 6 bases at V and 1 base at J, with 28 bases between. Germline V CDR1 and CDR2: ENHRY, SYGVKD. The CDR3 protein is CAISPGLLWGVRTSYNEQFF. DNA of the CDR3: TGTGCCATCAGCCCCGGGCTCCTCTGGGGAGTAAGGACTTCCTACAATGAGCAGTTCTTC.

This rearrangement joins TRBV27 to TRBJ2-7, with 8 bases aligning to TRBD2. V trimming: 5 bases; J trimming: 0 bases; junction bases outside the gene matches: 6. Per the germline V gene, CDR1 is MNHEY and CDR2 is SMNVEV (reference sequence). CDR3 length: 15 amino acids. CDR3 nucleotide sequence: TGTGCCAGCAGTCCAAGCGGGAGCCCCTCCTACGAGCAGTACTTC. This gives the protein CASSPSGSPSYEQYF.

The V gene is TRBV4-3, the J gene TRBJ2-1; D unclear. The V and J ends lost 1 base and 7 bases respectively, with 17 bases between them. The CDR3 runs to 16 residues. Per the germline V gene, CDR1 is LGHNA and CDR2 is YSLEER. CDR3 loop: CASSQGDLLIKNEQFF. The CDR3 region has the DNA TGCGCCAGCAGCCAAGGAGATCTATTAATCAAGAATGAGCAGTTCTTC.